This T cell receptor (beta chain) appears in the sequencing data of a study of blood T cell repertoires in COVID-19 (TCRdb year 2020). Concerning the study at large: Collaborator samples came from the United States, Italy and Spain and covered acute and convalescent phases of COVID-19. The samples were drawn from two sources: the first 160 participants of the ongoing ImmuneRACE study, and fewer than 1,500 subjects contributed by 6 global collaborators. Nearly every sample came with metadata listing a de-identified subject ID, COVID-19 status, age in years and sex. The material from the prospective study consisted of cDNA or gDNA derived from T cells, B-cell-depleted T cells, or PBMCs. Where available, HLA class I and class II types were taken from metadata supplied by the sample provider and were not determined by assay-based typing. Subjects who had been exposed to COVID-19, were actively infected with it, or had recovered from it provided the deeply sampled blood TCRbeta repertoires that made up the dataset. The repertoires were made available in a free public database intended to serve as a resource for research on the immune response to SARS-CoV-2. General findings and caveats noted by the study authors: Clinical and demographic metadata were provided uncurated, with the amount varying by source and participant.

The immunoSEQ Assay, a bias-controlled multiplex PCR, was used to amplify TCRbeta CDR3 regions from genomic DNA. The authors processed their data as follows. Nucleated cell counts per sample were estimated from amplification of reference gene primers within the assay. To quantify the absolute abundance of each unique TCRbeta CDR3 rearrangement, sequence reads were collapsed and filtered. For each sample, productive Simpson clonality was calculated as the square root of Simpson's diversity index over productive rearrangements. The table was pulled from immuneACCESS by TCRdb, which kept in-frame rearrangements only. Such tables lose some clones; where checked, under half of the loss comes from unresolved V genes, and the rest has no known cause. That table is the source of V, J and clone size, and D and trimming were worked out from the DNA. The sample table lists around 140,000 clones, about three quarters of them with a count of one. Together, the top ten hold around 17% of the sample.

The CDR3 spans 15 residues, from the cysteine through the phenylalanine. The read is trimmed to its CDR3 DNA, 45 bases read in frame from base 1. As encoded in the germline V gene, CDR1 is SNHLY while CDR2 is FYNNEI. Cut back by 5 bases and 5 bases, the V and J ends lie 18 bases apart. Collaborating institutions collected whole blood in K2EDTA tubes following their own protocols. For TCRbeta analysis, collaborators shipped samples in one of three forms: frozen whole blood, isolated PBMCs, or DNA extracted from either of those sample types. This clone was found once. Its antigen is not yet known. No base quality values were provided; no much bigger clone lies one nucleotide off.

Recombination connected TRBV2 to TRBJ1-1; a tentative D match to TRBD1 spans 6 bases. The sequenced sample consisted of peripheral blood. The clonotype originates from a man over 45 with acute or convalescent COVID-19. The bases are TGTGCCAGCAGTCGCAACTTAGGGGGGGGTACTGAAGCTTTCTTT. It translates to CASSRNLGGGTEAFF.